A selection of T cell receptor beta chains follows, all from one sample in a study of beta chain features in type 1 diabetes. TCRdb's copy holds only in-frame clones and misses some; the assay was immunoSEQ multiplex PCR. Of about 700,000 clones listed, around 15% are singletons. Input material: naive CD4+ T cells from blood. Receptor source: a man between 18 and 29 years old with type 1 diabetes. CDR3s include the opening cysteine and the closing phenylalanine or tryptophan. D genes are given only for firm matches. Clone size is not always given. Where it is, it says once, few, many or a class for expanded clones.

d_gene	v_gene	abundance	j_gene	CDR3aa	CDR3nt
.	TRBV9	.	TRBJ1-4	CASSVATGPIEKLFF	TGTGCCAGCAGCGTAGCCACAGGCCCCATCGAAAAACTGTTTTTT
TRBD1	TRBV5-1	.	TRBJ2-7	CASSFTGTGTYEQYF	TGCGCCAGCAGCTTTACCGGGACAGGGACCTACGAGCAGTACTTC
.	TRBV7-9	few	TRBJ1-1	CASSLPQMGGNTEAFF	TGTGCCAGCAGCCTACCCCAGATGGGGGGCAACACTGAAGCTTTCTTT
.	TRBV5-4	.	TRBJ2-5	CASSQSSGETQYF	TGTGCCAGCAGCCAGTCATCAGGGGAGACCCAGTACTTC
.	TRBV2	.	TRBJ2-1	CASRVTGTPNEQFF	TGTGCCAGCAGGGTCACCGGGACACCCAATGAGCAGTTCTTC
.	TRBV29-1	.	TRBJ1-1	CSARRGGGDTEAFF	TGCAGCGCCCGGAGGGGGGGAGGGGACACTGAAGCTTTCTTT
.	TRBV27	.	TRBJ2-7	CASSVRDDSYEQYF	TGTGCCAGCAGTGTGAGGGACGACTCCTACGAGCAGTACTTC
.	TRBV27	few	TRBJ1-1	CASSPYKTGTSNTEAFF	TGTGCCAGCAGTCCCTACAAAACCGGGACATCGAACACTGAAGCTTTCTTT
.	TRBV2	.	TRBJ2-3	CASSASTDTQYF	TGTGCCAGCAGCGCAAGCACAGATACGCAGTATTTT
TRBD1	TRBV18	.	TRBJ1-2	CASSPIGQGQTNYGYTF	TGTGCCAGCTCACCGATAGGACAGGGGCAGACGAACTATGGCTACACCTTC
.	TRBV5-1	few	TRBJ1-2	CASSSGQYEYGYTF	TGCGCCAGCAGCTCCGGACAGTATGAGTATGGCTACACCTTC
.	TRBV2	.	TRBJ2-5	CASKKGDEETQYF	TGTGCCAGCAAAAAGGGCGATGAAGAGACCCAGTACTTC
.	TRBV7-2	few	TRBJ1-2	CASSPDNNYGYTF	TGTGCCAGCAGTCCCGATAATAACTATGGCTACACCTTC
.	TRBV7-2	.	TRBJ1-2	CASSFTGTRYGYTF	TGTGCCAGCAGCTTTACCGGGACAAGATATGGCTACACCTTC
.	TRBV7-9	few	TRBJ1-4	CASSPRTEGEKLFF	TGTGCCAGCAGCCCCCGGACGGAAGGGGAAAAACTGTTTTTT
.	TRBV10-3	few	TRBJ1-1	CAISEDPAGYSEAFF	TGTGCCATCAGTGAAGATCCGGCAGGGTATTCTGAAGCTTTCTTT
.	TRBV4-1	.	TRBJ2-1	CASSQVGRNPQPRFF	TGCGCCAGCAGCCAAGTAGGCAGGAACCCCCAACCTAGGTTCTTC
.	TRBV30	few	TRBJ2-4	CAWSPPLAKNIQYF	TGTGCCTGGAGCCCCCCGTTAGCCAAAAACATTCAGTACTTC
.	TRBV14	few	TRBJ1-1	CASSLHTEAFF	TGTGCCAGCAGCCTCCATACTGAAGCTTTCTTT
.	TRBV30	.	TRBJ1-5	CAWSPSPHQPQHF	TGTGCCTGGAGTCCCTCCCCTCATCAGCCCCAGCATTTT
TRBD1	TRBV29-1	few	TRBJ2-5	CSVIEGATETQYF	TGCAGCGTGATTGAGGGGGCAACTGAGACCCAGTACTTC
.	TRBV30	.	TRBJ1-1	CAWSSLGTANTEAFF	TGTGCCTGGAGTTCACTCGGGACGGCGAACACTGAAGCTTTCTTT
.	TRBV18	few	TRBJ2-3	CASSPSESSTDTQYF	TGTGCCAGCTCACCGTCGGAATCTAGCACAGATACGCAGTATTTT
.	TRBV10-3	few	TRBJ1-1	CAISERGTEAFF	TGTGCCATCAGTGAGCGAGGAACTGAAGCTTTCTTT
.	TRBV18	few	TRBJ2-2	CASSPNAGVYTGELFF	TGTGCCAGCTCACCTAATGCCGGGGTCTACACCGGGGAGCTGTTTTTT
TRBD1	TRBV7-2	few	TRBJ1-6	CASSGGTGQGYSPLHF	TGTGCCAGCAGCGGCGGAACCGGACAGGGGTATTCACCCCTCCACTTT
.	TRBV30	.	TRBJ2-7	CAWGRGHEQYF	TGTGCCTGGGGTAGAGGCCACGAGCAGTACTTC
TRBD2	TRBV5-1	.	TRBJ2-5	CASKGTSDRETQYF	TGCGCCAGCAAGGGGACTAGCGACCGAGAGACCCAGTACTTC
.	TRBV18	few	TRBJ1-2	CASSPGNGYTF	TGTGCCAGCTCACCAGGGAATGGCTACACCTTC
TRBD1	TRBV5-4	.	TRBJ2-2	CASSSGTVKMVGTDTGELFF	TGTGCCAGCAGCTCCGGGACAGTAAAGATGGTGGGGACGGACACCGGGGAGCTGTTTTTT
.	TRBV7-9	few	TRBJ2-4	CASSPTENIQYF	TGTGCCAGCAGCCCCACAGAAAACATTCAGTACTTC
TRBD1	TRBV30	.	TRBJ1-1	CAWRAFGQGNTEAFF	TGTGCCTGGAGAGCTTTCGGACAGGGGAACACTGAAGCTTTCTTT
.	TRBV5-4	.	TRBJ2-6	CASSQTLWASGANVLTF	TGTGCCAGCAGCCAAACCCTTTGGGCCTCTGGGGCCAACGTCCTGACTTTC
.	TRBV4-1	.	TRBJ1-4	CASSQWSGTNEKLFF	TGCGCCAGCAGCCAATGGTCGGGCACTAATGAAAAACTGTTTTTT
TRBD2	TRBV11-2	.	TRBJ2-7	CASSFGTSGAWGYF	TGTGCCAGCAGCTTTGGGACTAGCGGGGCCTGGGGGTACTTC
.	TRBV7-9	.	TRBJ2-1	CASSLGVDREKFF	TGTGCCAGCAGCTTAGGAGTGGATAGAGAGAAATTCTTC
.	TRBV7-9	few	TRBJ2-3	CASSLGRPDDTQYF	TGTGCCAGCAGCTTAGGGAGGCCAGATGATACGCAGTATTTT
.	TRBV2	.	TRBJ1-4	CASSWFSLLGEKLFF	TGTGCCAGCAGTTGGTTCTCACTCCTTGGTGAAAAACTGTTTTTT
TRBD1	TRBV7-2	.	TRBJ1-5	CASSLKGAGNQPQHF	TGTGCCAGCAGCCTCAAGGGGGCGGGCAATCAGCCCCAGCATTTT
TRBD2	TRBV6-1	.	TRBJ2-7	CASIRTSGSYEQYF	TGTGCCAGCATTCGGACTAGCGGCTCCTACGAGCAGTACTTC
.	TRBV7-9	.	TRBJ2-1	CASSLIGIPYNEQFF	TGTGCCAGCAGCTTAATAGGGATTCCCTACAATGAGCAGTTCTTC
.	TRBV23-1	.	TRBJ1-1	CASSQVWEGTIEAEAFF	TGCGCCAGCAGTCAGGTTTGGGAGGGCACTATCGAGGCTGAAGCTTTCTTT
.	TRBV6-5	.	TRBJ1-1	CASSYLSNTEAFF	TGTGCCAGCAGTTACCTTTCTAACACTGAAGCTTTCTTT
.	TRBV9	few	TRBJ1-5	CASSVGDQPQHF	TGTGCCAGCAGCGTAGGCGATCAGCCCCAGCATTTT
TRBD1	TRBV27	once	TRBJ1-6	CASTAGTGNSPLHF	TGTGCCAGCACCGCCGGGACAGGGAATTCACCCCTCCACTTT
.	TRBV28	.	TRBJ2-7	CASRPQYSYEQYF	TGTGCCAGCAGACCACAATACTCCTACGAGCAGTACTTC
.	TRBV30	few	TRBJ1-2	CAWSVGSRGANYGYTF	TGTGCCTGGAGTGTAGGCAGCCGAGGAGCTAACTATGGCTACACCTTC
TRBD1	TRBV6-5	few	TRBJ1-2	CASSYERRGGNYGYTF	TGTGCCAGCAGTTACGAGCGGAGAGGGGGCAACTATGGCTACACCTTC
.	TRBV30	few	TRBJ2-3	CAWSVRAGTDTQYF	TGTGCCTGGAGTGTACGTGCGGGGACAGATACGCAGTATTTT
.	TRBV2	few	TRBJ2-3	CASRPEDTQYF	TGTGCCAGCAGGCCCGAAGATACGCAGTATTTT
TRBD1	TRBV28	few	TRBJ1-2	CASSGQGRGGYTF	TGTGCCAGCAGTGGACAGGGTCGAGGGGGCTACACCTTC
.	TRBV29-1	few	TRBJ1-2	CSVERQEFGYTF	TGCAGCGTTGAACGACAGGAATTTGGCTACACCTTC
TRBD1	TRBV29-1	.	TRBJ1-3	CSVGDRLSGNTIYF	TGCAGCGTTGGGGACAGGCTCTCTGGAAACACCATATATTTT
TRBD1	TRBV28	.	TRBJ1-1	CASRRTGYNTEAFF	TGTGCCAGCAGACGGACAGGGTATAACACTGAAGCTTTCTTT
.	TRBV6-6	.	TRBJ1-5	CASSYSGDGQPQHF	TGTGCCAGCAGTTACTCCGGGGACGGTCAGCCCCAGCATTTT